The T cell receptor beta chain described here comes from a study of vaccination effects on CD4 cells after COVID-19. Antigen-specific CD4+ T cells were first expanded with viral peptide pools by the ViraFEST assay and only then sequenced. After roughly 9 days in culture, the CD4+ T cells were isolated. PCR confirmed that the person was infected with SARS-CoV-2 between March and December 2020. This clone was seen more than once but under ten times. Its antigen remains unknown. Germline V lookup: CDR1 LGHDT, CDR2 YNNKEL (reference sequence). The CDR3 consists of 14 residues. Trimming removed 2 bases at V and 8 bases at J, with 15 bases between. Data came from immunoSEQ multiplex PCR; TCRdb stores just in-frame clones and leaves some out. The top ten hold 4.5% to 7% of the sample, which has around 53,000 clones, more than 75% seen once.

This rearrangement joins TRBV3-1 (or the pseudogene TRBV3-2) to TRBJ1-2; a possible D gene is TRBD1 (5 bases). This receptor was identified in a human donor who had a prior SARS-CoV-2 infection. Sequenced material: CD4+ T cells from PBMCs cultured with HIV peptides, taken before COVID-19 vaccination. Sample subset: HIV-1 Nef peptide pool negative control/reference culture. CDR3 nucleotides: TGTGCCAGCAGCCAATACAGGAACTACTGGGGCTACACCTTC. Translation gives CASSQYRNYWGYTF.